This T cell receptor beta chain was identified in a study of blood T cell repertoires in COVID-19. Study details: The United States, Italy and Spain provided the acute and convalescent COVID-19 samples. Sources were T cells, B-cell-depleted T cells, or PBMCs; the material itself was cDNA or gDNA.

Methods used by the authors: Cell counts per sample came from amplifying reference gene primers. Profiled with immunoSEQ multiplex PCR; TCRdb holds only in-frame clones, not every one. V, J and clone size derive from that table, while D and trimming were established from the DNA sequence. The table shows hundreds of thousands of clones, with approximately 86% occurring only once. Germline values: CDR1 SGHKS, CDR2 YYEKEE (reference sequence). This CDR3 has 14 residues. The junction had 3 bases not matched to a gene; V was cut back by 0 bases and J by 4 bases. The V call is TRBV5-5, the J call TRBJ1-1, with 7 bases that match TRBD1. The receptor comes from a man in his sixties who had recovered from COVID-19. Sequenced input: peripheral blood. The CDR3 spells CASSLVRGTTEAFF. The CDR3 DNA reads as TGTGCCAGCAGCTTGGTCAGGGGGACCACTGAAGCTTTCTTT.